The next 28 T cell receptor beta chains were all read from a single sample in a study of T cells after yellow fever vaccination. TCRdb redid the calling of the 5' RACE reads with MiXCR, one entry per CDR3 protein. The sample holds 600,000 to 750,000 distinct CDR3 sequences, 9% to 15% seen once. The material sequenced was PBMCs, taken on the day of the yellow fever booster vaccination. These receptors all stem from a man younger than 45 who received the YFV17D yellow fever vaccine.

This rearrangement joins TRBV14 to TRBJ2-1; the D gene is possibly TRBD1 (5 bases). V shed 0 bases and J shed 7 bases, with 16 bases lying between them. CDR1 is SGHDN and CDR2 is FVKESK in the germline V gene. This CDR3 region has 16 residues. CDR3 nucleotides: TGTGCCAGCAGCCAAGATAGGGCAGGGCTGGGTAATGAGCAGTTCTTC. Translating it yields CASSQDRAGLGNEQFF.

This chain joins TRBV7-2 and TRBJ2-1; the D gene is possibly TRBD2 (5 bases). The CDR3 has 16 amino acids. Trimming removed 5 bases from V and 2 bases from J, with 16 bases in between. Germline V gene data show CDR1 as SGHTA and CDR2 as FQGNSA. The CDR3, as DNA: TGTGCCAGCAGCCTGGGTTTTAGCGCCACCTACAATGAGCAGTTCTTC. Its translation is CASSLGFSATYNEQFF.

This clonotype has only a few counts. At one boundary the junction diverges from the germline segment, which might be a read error. In nucleotides, the CDR3 is TGTGCCAGTAGTAGACGGGACAGGGAGGCGTACTTC. Translating it yields CASSRRDREAYF. The rearrangement uses TRBV19 and TRBJ2-1, with 9 bases that match TRBD1. The CDR3 runs 12 residues. From germline, CDR1 is LNHDA and CDR2 SQIVND (reference sequence).

The chain employs TRBV6-2 or TRBV6-3 and TRBJ2-7; D remains unclear. The V gene's germline CDR1 is MNHEY and CDR2 SVGEGT. This CDR3 is 13 amino acids long. V was pared by 7 bases and J by 1 base, with 11 bases between. The CDR3 is CASNRTPSYEQYF. The CDR3 region has the DNA TGTGCCAGCAACCGGACGCCTTCCTACGAGCAGTACTTC.

This clonotype has a handful of counts. The J gene is TRBJ2-7, the V gene TRBV27, with D possibly being TRBD2 (6 bases). Per the germline V gene, CDR1 is MNHEY and CDR2 is SMNVEV (reference sequence). This CDR3 has 16 residues. The ends were cut back, 7 bases at V and 0 bases at J, with 19 bases in the middle. In DNA form, the CDR3 reads TGTGCCAGCACCTCGCGGGTTAGCGGATACTCCTACGAGCAGTACTTC. It translates to CASTSRVSGYSYEQYF.

The chain combines TRBV6-1 with TRBJ2-7, with D possibly matching TRBD1 (6 bases). The CDR3 totals 14 residues. Trimming cost V 8 bases and J 6 bases, with 20 bases left between them. Germline V gene lookup returns CDR1 MNHNS and CDR2 SASEGT. As DNA, the CDR3 is TGTGCCAGCGGGGACGGCAGGGGCTTTTCCGAGCAGTACTTC. This translates into CASGDGRGFSEQYF.

With respect to this clonotype: The junction does not match germline at one end; this may be a read error. The CDR3 DNA reads TGCGCCAGCAGCCAAGATCACAGGGAAGACGAGCAGCACTTC. Translating gives CASSQDHREDEQHF. The chain employs TRBV4-3 and TRBJ2-7; possibly TRBD1 for D (6 bases). The CDR3 sequence is 14 residues long. Germline V gene data show CDR1 as LGHNA and CDR2 as YSLEER.

This clonotype was seen only a few times. The chain employs TRBV9 and TRBJ1-1; the D gene is possibly TRBD1 (6 bases). Germline CDR1 reads SGDLS; CDR2 reads YYNGEE. This CDR3 comprises 15 residues. V was clipped by 0 bases and J by 2 bases, with 11 bases between them. The CDR3: CASSVEGTLNTEAFF. The DNA for the CDR3 is TGTGCCAGCAGCGTAGAAGGGACACTTAACACTGAAGCTTTCTTT.

The gene calls are TRBV7-2 and TRBJ2-3; D possibly corresponds to TRBD2 (5 bases). This CDR3 has 13 amino acids. The V and J ends lost 2 bases and 5 bases respectively, with 8 bases between them. Looked up from germline, CDR1 is SGHTA and CDR2 is FQGNSA. The CDR3 DNA reads as TGTGCCAGCAGCTTACTAGCTGTAGATACGCAGTATTTT. Amino acids: CASSLLAVDTQYF.

The chain is built from TRBV7-3 and TRBJ2-1; 14 nucleotides line up with TRBD2. Germline CDR1 and CDR2: SGHTA and FQGTGA. There are 16 residues in the CDR3. The V segment lost 2 bases and the J segment 7 bases; nucleotides outside the gene matches: 4. The CDR3 region has the DNA TGTGCCAGCAGCTTAGTCGGGACTAGCGGGAGAAATGAGCAGTTCTTC. Translated, it gives CASSLVGTSGRNEQFF.

The chain is built from TRBV12-3 or TRBV12-4 and TRBJ2-4, with a possible D match to TRBD2 (5 bases). Trimming removed 3 bases at V and 3 bases at J, with 9 bases between. The CDR3 consists of 14 residues. The CDR3 sequence: CASSFGDIKNIQYF. In DNA form, the CDR3 reads TGTGCCAGCAGTTTCGGGGATATCAAAAACATTCAGTACTTC.

The chain has TRBV9 and TRBJ2-7; D possibly corresponds to TRBD2 (5 bases). The CDR3 has 12 residues. The V gene lost 1 base and the J gene lost 6 bases, with 8 bases spanning the gap. Germline-derived CDR1 and CDR2 are SGDLS and YYNGEE. For the CDR3, the DNA is TGTGCCAGCAGCGTAAACGAGGGCGAGCAGTACTTC. Translation gives CASSVNEGEQYF.

This clonotype showed up many times. The rearrangement uses TRBV3-1 and TRBJ2-4; possibly TRBD1 for D (5 bases). V lost 3 bases to trimming and J lost 0 bases, with 9 bases between them. CDR3 length equals 15 residues. Germline V gives CDR1 LGHDT, CDR2 YNNKEL (reference sequence). The CDR3 region is CASSHQQVAKNIQYF. CDR3 in DNA: TGTGCCAGCAGCCATCAACAGGTAGCCAAAAACATTCAGTACTTC.

This clonotype came up a few times. V usage is TRBV4-1 and J usage is TRBJ2-3; TRBD1 might be the D (6 bases). This CDR3 contains 16 residues. Germline V gene data show CDR1 as MGHRA and CDR2 as YSYEKL. Between the trimmed V and J ends, which lost 3 bases and 1 base, there was a span of 14 bases. The CDR3 DNA sequence: TGCGCCAGCAGCCATCAACAGGGTGCCCGCACAGATACGCAGTATTTT. Translated, it gives CASSHQQGARTDTQYF.

A few counts support this clonotype. The J gene is TRBJ1-1, the V gene TRBV12-3 or TRBV12-4, with D possibly being TRBD1 (5 bases). V was trimmed by 3 bases and J by 8 bases, leaving 16 bases between them. This CDR3 contains 14 residues. The CDR3 nucleotides are TGTGCCAGCAGTTTGGGGCAGATCCGGACGGAAGCTTTCTTT. Its translation: CASSLGQIRTEAFF.

The chain is built from TRBV20-1 and TRBJ2-2, with D perhaps TRBD1 or TRBD2 (5 bases each). Per germline, CDR1 DFQATT and CDR2 SNEGSKA (reference sequence). V was pared by 0 bases and J by 5 bases, with 19 bases between. This CDR3 comprises 17 residues. Here the CDR3 reads CSARDPTWGGGTGELFF. In DNA, the CDR3 is TGCAGTGCTAGAGACCCAACTTGGGGTGGGGGAACCGGGGAGCTGTTTTTT.

The chain is built from TRBV12-3 or TRBV12-4 and TRBJ2-3, with D perhaps TRBD1 (6 bases). The CDR3 has 17 amino acids. The V gene lost 2 bases and the J gene lost 0 bases, with 15 bases spanning the gap. In DNA form, the CDR3 reads TGTGCCAGCAGTTTAACCTCGGGACAACTGAGCACAGATACGCAGTATTTT. Translation gives CASSLTSGQLSTDTQYF.

This clonotype was recorded at least ten times. The rearrangement joins TRBV7-2 to TRBJ2-7, with a weak D call TRBD2 (6 bases). The V and J ends lost 5 bases and 3 bases respectively, with 17 bases between them. The CDR3 runs 15 residues. Per germline, CDR1 SGHTA and CDR2 FQGNSA. The CDR3 sequence: CASSPPSGQSYEQYF. The DNA of the CDR3 is TGTGCCAGCAGCCCACCGAGCGGGCAAAGCTACGAGCAGTACTTC.

The chain has TRBV20-1 and TRBJ2-3; 9 nucleotides match TRBD2. Unmatched junction bases numbered 9, after V lost 6 bases and J lost 5 bases. The CDR3 extends over 14 amino acids. From germline, CDR1 is DFQATT and CDR2 SNEGSKA (reference sequence). Here the CDR3 reads CSAPRGGEGDTQYF. DNA of the CDR3: TGCAGTGCCCCGCGGGGGGGCGAGGGAGATACGCAGTATTTT.

The chain carries TRBV25-1 and TRBJ2-5; TRBD2 agrees at 7 bases. The CDR3 runs 12 residues. The V gene's germline CDR1 is MGHDK and CDR2 SYGVNS. The J segment lost 7 bases and the V segment lost 8 bases, leaving 7 bases of the junction unmatched. The CDR3 DNA sequence: TGTGCCAGCGCCAGCGGGGCAAGGACCCAGTACTTC. This gives the protein CASASGARTQYF.

This clonotype was detected a few times. The chain recombines TRBV28 with TRBJ2-1; D may be TRBD2 (6 bases). The CDR3 contains 15 residues. Germline V lookup: CDR1 MDHEN, CDR2 SYDVKM. Trimming left V 7 bases short and J 6 bases short, with 19 bases between. The CDR3 region is CASTEAGLVSNEQFF. The CDR3 nucleotides read TGTGCCAGCACTGAAGCGGGCCTGGTTTCCAATGAGCAGTTCTTC.

This sequence joins TRBV20-1 and TRBJ2-3, with TRBD2 identical over 8 bases. Germline V gives CDR1 DFQATT, CDR2 SNEGSKA (reference sequence). The J segment lost 3 bases and the V segment lost 6 bases, leaving 14 bases of the junction unmatched. This CDR3 is built from 16 residues. CDR3 region: CSAVLPRGGHTDTQYF. The DNA for the CDR3 is TGCAGTGCCGTACTCCCGCGCGGGGGGCATACAGATACGCAGTATTTT.

The chain has TRBV6-1 and TRBJ1-5; possibly TRBD1 for D (5 bases). The CDR3 runs to 14 residues. Germline CDR1 and CDR2: MNHNS and SASEGT. V gave up 6 bases and J gave up 7 bases, with 16 bases separating them. CDR3 sequence reads: CASRVSGKGQPQHF. For the CDR3, the DNA is TGTGCCAGCAGAGTTTCAGGGAAGGGCCAGCCCCAGCATTTT.

This clonotype has just one count. The junction departs from germline at one end; a sequencing error may be responsible. The chain employs TRBV4-3 and TRBJ2-6; possibly TRBD1 or TRBD2 for D (5 bases each). The CDR3 loop spans 17 amino acids. The V gene's germline CDR1 is LGHNA and CDR2 YSLEER. For the CDR3, the DNA is TGCGCCAGCAGCCAAGAAGAGGGGAGCTCTGGGTCCAACGTCCTGACTTTC. Amino acids: CASSQEEGSSGSNVLTF.

This clonotype was observed a handful of times. The V and J genes are TRBV5-1 and TRBJ2-1, with D perhaps TRBD1 (6 bases). The V and J ends lost 0 bases and 3 bases respectively, with 10 bases between them. Per germline, CDR1 SGHRS and CDR2 YFSETQ. This CDR3 has 15 amino acids. Here the CDR3 DNA reads TGCGCCAGCAGCTTGGCGGGACACAACTACAATGAGCAGTTCTTC. It is translated as CASSLAGHNYNEQFF.

The chain recombines TRBV19 with TRBJ2-2, with TRBD2 matching 8 bases. Germline assignment: CDR1 LNHDA and CDR2 SQIVND (reference sequence). This CDR3 spans 16 amino acids. The junction had 6 bases not matched to a gene; V was cut back by 4 bases and J by 2 bases. The CDR3 sequence is CASSTAGGSNTGELFF. The CDR3 nucleotides are TGTGCCAGTAGTACTGCGGGAGGTTCCAACACCGGGGAGCTGTTTTTT.

There are many counts of this clonotype. The V gene is TRBV12-3 or TRBV12-4, the J gene TRBJ2-1; 9 bases match TRBD2. The CDR3 is made up of 16 amino acids. The ends lost 5 bases at V and 4 bases at J; junction bases unmatched: 9. CDR3 loop: CASSPGLAWPYNEQFF. The CDR3 bases are TGTGCCAGCAGTCCCGGACTAGCGTGGCCTTACAATGAGCAGTTCTTC.

With regard to this clonotype: The junction differs from germline at one of its ends, possibly a read error. The V call is TRBV7-3, the J call TRBJ2-1, with TRBD1 matching 7 bases. Germline CDR1 SGHTA, CDR2 FQGTGA. The CDR3 sequence is 15 residues long. The CDR3, as DNA: TGTGACAGCAGCCCAGACAGGGAATCCTACAATGAGCAGTTCTTC. Its translation is CDSSPDRESYNEQFF.